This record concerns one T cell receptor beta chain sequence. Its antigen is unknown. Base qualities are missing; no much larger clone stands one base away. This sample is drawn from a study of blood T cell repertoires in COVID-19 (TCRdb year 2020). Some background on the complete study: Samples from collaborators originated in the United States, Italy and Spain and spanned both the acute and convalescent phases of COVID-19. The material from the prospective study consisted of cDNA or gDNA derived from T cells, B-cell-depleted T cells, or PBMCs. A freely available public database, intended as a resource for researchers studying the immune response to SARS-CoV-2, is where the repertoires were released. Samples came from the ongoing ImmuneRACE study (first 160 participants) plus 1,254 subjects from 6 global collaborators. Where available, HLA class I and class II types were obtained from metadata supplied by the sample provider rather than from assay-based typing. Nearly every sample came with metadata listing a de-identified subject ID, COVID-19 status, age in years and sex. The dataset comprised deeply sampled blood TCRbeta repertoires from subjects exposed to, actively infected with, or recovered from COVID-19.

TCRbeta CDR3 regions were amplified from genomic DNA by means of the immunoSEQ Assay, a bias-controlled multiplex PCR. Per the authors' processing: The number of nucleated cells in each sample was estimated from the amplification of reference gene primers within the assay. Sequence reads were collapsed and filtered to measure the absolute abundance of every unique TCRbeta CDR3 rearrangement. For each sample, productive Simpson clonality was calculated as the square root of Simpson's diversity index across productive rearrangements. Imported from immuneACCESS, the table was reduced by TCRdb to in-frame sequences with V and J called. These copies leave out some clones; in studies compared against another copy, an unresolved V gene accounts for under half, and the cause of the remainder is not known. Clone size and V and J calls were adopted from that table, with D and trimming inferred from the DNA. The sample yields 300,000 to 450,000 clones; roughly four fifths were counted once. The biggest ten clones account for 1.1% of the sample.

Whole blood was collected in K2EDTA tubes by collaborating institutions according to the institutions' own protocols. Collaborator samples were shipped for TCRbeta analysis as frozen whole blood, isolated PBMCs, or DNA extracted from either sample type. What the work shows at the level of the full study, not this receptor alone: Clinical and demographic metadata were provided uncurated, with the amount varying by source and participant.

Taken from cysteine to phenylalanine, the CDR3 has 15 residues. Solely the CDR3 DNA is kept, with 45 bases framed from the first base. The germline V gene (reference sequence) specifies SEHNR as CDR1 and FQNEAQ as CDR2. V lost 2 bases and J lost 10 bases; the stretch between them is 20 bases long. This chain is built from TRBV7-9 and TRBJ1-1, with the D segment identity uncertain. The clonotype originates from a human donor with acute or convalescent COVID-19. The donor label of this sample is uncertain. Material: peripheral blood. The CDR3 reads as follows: CASSLTAPEGFGAFF. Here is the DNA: TGTGCCAGCAGCTTAACGGCCCCTGAGGGTTTCGGAGCTTTCTTT.